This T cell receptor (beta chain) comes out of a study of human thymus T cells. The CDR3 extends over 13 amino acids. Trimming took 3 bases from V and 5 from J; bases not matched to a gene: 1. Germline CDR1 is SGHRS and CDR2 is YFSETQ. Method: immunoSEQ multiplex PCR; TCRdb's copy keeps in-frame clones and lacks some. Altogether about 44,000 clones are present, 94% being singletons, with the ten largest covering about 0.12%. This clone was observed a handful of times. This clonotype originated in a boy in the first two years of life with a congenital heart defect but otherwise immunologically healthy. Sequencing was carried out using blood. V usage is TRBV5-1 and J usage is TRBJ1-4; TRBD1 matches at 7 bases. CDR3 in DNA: TGCGCCAGCAGCTGGGACAGCAATGAAAAACTGTTTTTT. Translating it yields CASSWDSNEKLFF.